This paragraph covers one T cell receptor beta chain sequence. Its antigen is not identified. These data are taken from a study of cytomegalovirus exposure and HLA in healthy donors. CDR3 length equals 17 residues. Looked up from germline, CDR1 is SGHDT and CDR2 is YYEEEE. The V gene end was trimmed by 4 bases and the J gene end by 0 bases; junction bases not matched to a gene: 11. The study, taken as a whole, reports: In vitro checks showed that a few CMV-associated chains really do target CMV antigens. A later analysis showed TCR association rates differing by HLA locus, peaking at DRB1 and lowest at HLA-C. What a later analysis showed was that several of the most significant clusters appeared linked to common viral pathogens. Presence/absence analyses rested on an assumption that sequencing depth was roughly uniform across donors.

Primers included in the PCR were 60 Vbeta and 13 Jbeta primers. Method: immunoSEQ multiplex PCR; TCRdb's copy keeps in-frame clones and lacks some. The sample contains under 250,000 clones, about 77% of which appear only once. Sequenced input: PBMCs. The V and J genes are TRBV5-6 and TRBJ1-2, with 8 bases identical to TRBD1. The source is a boy between 10 and 17 years old in good health and CMV-seronegative. CDR3 loop: CASSVSSGQVPNYGYTF. The DNA for the CDR3 is TGTGCCAGCAGCGTATCCTCGGGACAGGTACCTAACTATGGCTACACCTTC.